These 26 T cell receptor beta chains were all obtained from the same sample, sequenced in a study of OX40 agonist ivuxolimab in advanced cancers. Here immunoSEQ multiplex PCR was the method, and the copy in TCRdb shows in-frame clones only, minus some. The sample lists about 54,000 clones, roughly 81% occurring once. The sequencing used CD4+ or CD8+ T cells sorted from blood, collected in a trial of the OX40 agonist ivuxolimab. The receptors originated from an adult with an advanced solid tumor such as melanoma, head and neck, liver or kidney cancer.

This chain joins TRBV19 and TRBJ1-4; 7 nucleotides agree with TRBD1. Germline CDR1 reads LNHDA; CDR2 reads SQIVND (reference sequence). The V gene end was trimmed by 5 bases and the J gene end by 5 bases; junction bases not matched to a gene: 5. The length of the CDR3 is 14 residues. The CDR3 DNA is TGTGCCAGTAGTGTCCGGGACAGCAATGAAAAACTGTTTTTT. Its protein is CASSVRDSNEKLFF.

The chain couples TRBV18 to TRBJ1-1; tentatively, D is TRBD1 (5 bases). Germline V CDR1 and CDR2: KGHSH, LQKENI. V dropped 3 bases and J dropped 4 bases, with 12 bases sitting between them. CDR3 length: 14 amino acids. CDR3 nucleotide sequence: TGTGCCAGCTCACCCCAGGGTTTAGGCACTGAAGCTTTCTTT. It yields the protein CASSPQGLGTEAFF.

V is TRBV11-3 and J is TRBJ2-1; tentatively, D is TRBD2 (7 bases). With 2 bases removed from V and 7 bases from J, the gap between germline ends came to 12 bases. The CDR3 spans 14 residues. The germline CDR1 and CDR2 sequences are SGHNT and YENEEA. The DNA of the CDR3 is TGTGCCAGCAGCTTATTGGGGGGGCATAATGAGCAGTTCTTC. Its translation: CASSLLGGHNEQFF.

This rearrangement joins TRBV6-6 to TRBJ2-7, with a tentative D call TRBD2 (6 bases). This CDR3 has 15 residues. In germline, CDR1 is MNHNY, CDR2 SVGAGI (reference sequence). V was cut by 7 bases and J by 6 bases, with 22 bases left in between. CDR3 sequence (DNA): TGTGCCAGCACCCCCGTGGCGAGAGGGACTTCCGAGCAGTACTTC. This gives the protein CASTPVARGTSEQYF.

This chain uses TRBV5-4 with TRBJ2-7; D uncertain. This CDR3 comprises 11 residues. Germline CDR1 is SGHNT and CDR2 is YYREEE (reference sequence). The V and J ends lost 3 bases and 2 bases respectively, with 3 bases between them. In nucleotides, the CDR3 is TGTGCCAGCAGCTCAGCCTACGAGCAGTACTTC. This encodes CASSSAYEQYF.

The chain recombines TRBV13 with TRBJ2-7, with 8 bases aligning to TRBD1. The CDR3 contains 16 residues. Trimming removed 3 bases from V and 2 bases from J; junction bases left unmatched: 9. CDR1 PRHDT and CDR2 FYEKMQ come from the germline V gene (reference sequence). The DNA for the CDR3 is TGTGCCAGCAGCTTCGGGCCCGGGACAGGAGCCTACGAGCAGTACTTC. Translating it yields CASSFGPGTGAYEQYF.

The chain recombines TRBV7-9 with TRBJ1-2; 9 nucleotides match TRBD1. The CDR3 consists of 15 residues. From germline, CDR1 is SEHNR and CDR2 FQNEAQ (reference sequence). V shed 1 base, J shed 8 bases, and the junction held 8 bases outside the gene matches. Here the CDR3 DNA reads TGTGCCAGCAGCTTAGGGGGGACAGGGTTGGAAGGCTACACCTTC. Residues: CASSLGGTGLEGYTF. The whole variable domain, remainder taken from reference TRBV7-9 and TRBJ1-2, is DTGVSQNPRHKITKRGQNVTFRCDPISEHNRLYWYRQTLGQGPEFLTYFQNEAQLEKSRLLSDRFSAERPKGSFSTLEIQRTEQGDSAMYLCASSLGGTGLEGYTFGSGTRLTVV.

The chain is built from TRBV5-8 and TRBJ2-1; D gene uncertain. The germline V gene has CDR1 SGHTS and CDR2 YDEGEE. Between the trimmed V and J ends, which lost 2 bases and 0 bases, there was a span of 9 bases. CDR3 length: 15 residues. CDR3 bases: TGTGCCAGCAGCTTTCGTACGAGCTCCTACAATGAGCAGTTCTTC. Encoded protein: CASSFRTSSYNEQFF. Filled out from reference TRBV5-8 and TRBJ2-1, the complete variable domain reads EAGVTQSPTHLIKTRGQQATLRCSPISGHTSVYWYQQALGLGLQFLLWYDEGEERNRGNFPPRFSGRQFPNYSSELNVNALELEDSALYLCASSFRTSSYNEQFFGPGTRLTVL.

The rearrangement links TRBV7-2 to TRBJ2-3; either TRBD1 or TRBD2 may supply D (5 bases each). Trimming left V 0 bases short and J 0 bases short, with 13 bases between. The CDR3 runs 17 residues. Germline CDR1 SGHTA, CDR2 FQGNSA. The CDR3 here is CASSLARGRSSTDTQYF. The CDR3 DNA is TGTGCCAGCAGCTTAGCTCGGGGCCGGAGTAGCACAGATACGCAGTATTTT.

Comment on this clone: This may stem from a read error, because a much larger clone lies one nucleotide away. The J gene is TRBJ1-1, the V gene TRBV5-4; D is undetermined. Germline CDR1 reads SGHNT; CDR2 reads YYREEE (reference sequence). Deletions cut 3 bases from V and 4 bases from J, with 25 bases between. The CDR3 consists of 18 residues. CDR3 in amino acids: CASSSNTQSYGLGTEAFF. In DNA form, the CDR3 reads TGTGCCAGCAGCTCAAACACCCAGAGTTATGGCTTAGGCACTGAAGCTTTCTTT.

V usage is TRBV5-8 and J usage is TRBJ2-2; D perhaps matches TRBD2 (5 bases). This CDR3 comprises 17 residues. Germline CDR1 and CDR2: SGHTS and YDEGEE. The ends were cut back, 3 bases at V and 1 base at J, with 16 bases in the middle. Written as DNA, the CDR3 is TGTGCCAGCAGCTCCGATCACGAAAGCGGGAACACCGGGGAGCTGTTTTTT. Its protein is CASSSDHESGNTGELFF.

V is TRBV5-1 and J is TRBJ1-4; D is ambiguous. This CDR3 region has 15 residues. The V and J ends lost 4 bases and 2 bases respectively, with 12 bases between them. The germline V gene encodes CDR1 SGHRS and CDR2 YFSETQ. CDR3 loop: CASSLWGSTNEKLFF. The CDR3 bases are TGCGCCAGCAGCCTCTGGGGATCGACTAATGAAAAACTGTTTTTT.

The chain links TRBV28 to TRBJ2-6, with TRBD2 matching 7 bases. The CDR3 is 15 residues long. Germline V lookup: CDR1 MDHEN, CDR2 SYDVKM. The trim removed 2 bases at V and 2 bases at J, leaving 0 bases unmatched. CDR3 amino acids: CASSLSGAGANVLTF. CDR3 nucleotides: TGTGCCAGCAGTTTAAGCGGGGCTGGGGCCAACGTCCTGACTTTC.

For this clone: Germline and junction disagree at one end, which may indicate a read error. The J gene is TRBJ1-5, the V gene TRBV19; the D gene is possibly TRBD1 (5 bases). Germline CDR1 reads LNHDA; CDR2 reads SQIVND (reference sequence). The CDR3 is 14 residues long. The CDR3 region has the DNA TGTGCCAGTAGTGTAGAAGCGGGGGTCCAGCCCCAGCATTTT. It codes for CASSVEAGVQPQHF. The full variable domain, rest sourced from reference TRBV19 and TRBJ1-5, is DGGITQSPKYLFRKEGQNVTLSCEQNLNHDAMYWYRQDPGQGLRLIYYSQIVNDFQKGDIAEGYSVSREKKESFPLTVTSAQKNPTAFYLCASSVEAGVQPQHFGDGTRLSIL.

The chain recombines TRBV5-1 with TRBJ2-7; 9 bases map to TRBD2. Trimming removed 0 bases from V and 3 bases from J; junction bases left unmatched: 7. CDR1 and CDR2 (germline): SGHRS, YFSETQ. The CDR3 is 16 residues long. CDR3 sequence (DNA): TGCGCCAGCAGCTTGGCGGGTCTTAGCGGGAGCTACGAGCAGTACTTC. Its protein product is CASSLAGLSGSYEQYF.

The chain links TRBV6-6 to TRBJ2-7, with a tentative D call TRBD2 (6 bases). The CDR3 totals 14 residues. The V gene lost 2 bases and the J gene lost 4 bases, with 12 bases spanning the gap. Germline values: CDR1 MNHNY, CDR2 SVGAGI (reference sequence). As DNA, the CDR3 is TGTGCCAGCAGTTACGGGCTAGCGAAATACGAGCAGTACTTC. This encodes CASSYGLAKYEQYF.

This clone was observed a single time. The rearrangement joins TRBV25-1 to TRBJ1-5; 8 bases align to TRBD1. CDR1 is MGHDK, CDR2 SYGVNS, per germline. The V gene end was trimmed by 3 bases and the J gene end by 6 bases; junction bases not matched to a gene: 4. The CDR3 length is 14 residues. The CDR3 DNA is TGTGCCAGCAGTGATACAGGGGGGATTCAGCCCCAGCATTTT. It yields the protein CASSDTGGIQPQHF.

V gene TRBV10-3 combines with J gene TRBJ2-3; D possibly corresponds to TRBD2 (6 bases). Germline V CDR1 and CDR2: ENHRY, SYGVKD. CDR3 size: 17 residues. Deletions cut 0 bases from V and 0 bases from J, with 13 bases between. The CDR3 loop is CAISESEASVSTDTQYF. The CDR3 DNA reads TGTGCCATCAGTGAGTCGGAGGCTAGCGTGAGCACAGATACGCAGTATTTT.

This clone occurred once. V gene TRBV5-1 combines with J gene TRBJ2-1; 9 nucleotides align to TRBD2. V trimming: 4 bases; J trimming: 0 bases; junction bases outside the gene matches: 11. The germline V gene encodes CDR1 SGHRS and CDR2 YFSETQ. The CDR3 contains 18 residues. The CDR3 protein is CASSAEGTSLSSYNEQFF. In DNA form, the CDR3 reads TGCGCCAGCAGCGCGGAGGGGACTAGCCTTAGCTCCTACAATGAGCAGTTCTTC.

The chain combines TRBV10-1 with TRBJ2-3, with D uncertain. In germline, CDR1 is WNHNN, CDR2 SYGVQD (reference sequence). This CDR3 region has 12 residues. V lost 6 bases to trimming and J lost 0 bases, with 4 bases between them. CDR3 nucleotide sequence: TGCGCCAGCAGCCCCAGCACAGATACGCAGTATTTT. Translated, it gives CASSPSTDTQYF.

The V and J genes are TRBV19 and TRBJ1-5, with TRBD1 matching over 7 bases. V dropped 7 bases and J dropped 2; count of bases not matched to a gene: 8. CDR3 length equals 15 residues. CDR1 LNHDA and CDR2 SQIVND come from the germline V gene (reference sequence). CDR3 region: CASKTRGRGNQPQHF. CDR3 in DNA: TGTGCCAGTAAGACAAGGGGGCGCGGCAATCAGCCCCAGCATTTT.

The V gene is TRBV28, the J gene TRBJ1-5; tentatively, D is TRBD1 (5 bases). Trimming cost V 5 bases and J 4 bases, with 21 bases left between them. The CDR3 extends over 17 amino acids. Germline CDR1 MDHEN, CDR2 SYDVKM. DNA for the CDR3: TGTGCCAGCAGTCTCTACAGGTCACGGCGTATTAATCAGCCCCAGCATTTT. It encodes CASSLYRSRRINQPQHF.

This chain joins TRBV29-1 and TRBJ2-5, with TRBD2 identical over 10 bases. CDR1 is SQVTM, CDR2 ANQGSEA, per germline. Trimming removed 6 bases from V and 5 bases from J; junction bases left unmatched: 3. The CDR3 loop spans 12 amino acids. CDR3 loop: CSVPTSGETQYF. In nucleotides, the CDR3 is TGCAGCGTCCCGACTAGCGGGGAGACCCAGTACTTC.

This chain joins TRBV4-2 and TRBJ2-5; D is undetermined. Deletions cut 4 bases from V and 4 bases from J, with 13 bases between. The CDR3 extends over 14 amino acids. Germline CDR1 is LGHNA and CDR2 is YNFKEQ. The CDR3 here is CASSPGPEVETQYF. The CDR3 region has the DNA TGTGCCAGCAGCCCAGGACCAGAAGTAGAGACCCAGTACTTC.

The chain carries TRBV11-3 and TRBJ2-1, with 9 bases identical to TRBD2. The CDR3 length is 15 residues. CDR1 and CDR2 from the germline V gene are SGHNT and YENEEA. Unmatched junction bases numbered 5, after V lost 2 bases and J lost 6 bases. The CDR3 DNA reads TGTGCCAGCAGCTTAAGACTAGCGGAACGCAATGAGCAGTTCTTC. It is translated as CASSLRLAERNEQFF.

The gene calls are TRBV6-5 and TRBJ2-1; TRBD1 aligns across 7 bases. Germline V gene lookup returns CDR1 MNHEY and CDR2 SVGAGI. The trim removed 5 bases at V and 7 bases at J, leaving 5 bases unmatched. This CDR3 region has 13 residues. This CDR3 reads CASSPSRGNEQFF. In nucleotides, the CDR3 is TGTGCCAGCAGTCCCTCCAGGGGGAATGAGCAGTTCTTC.